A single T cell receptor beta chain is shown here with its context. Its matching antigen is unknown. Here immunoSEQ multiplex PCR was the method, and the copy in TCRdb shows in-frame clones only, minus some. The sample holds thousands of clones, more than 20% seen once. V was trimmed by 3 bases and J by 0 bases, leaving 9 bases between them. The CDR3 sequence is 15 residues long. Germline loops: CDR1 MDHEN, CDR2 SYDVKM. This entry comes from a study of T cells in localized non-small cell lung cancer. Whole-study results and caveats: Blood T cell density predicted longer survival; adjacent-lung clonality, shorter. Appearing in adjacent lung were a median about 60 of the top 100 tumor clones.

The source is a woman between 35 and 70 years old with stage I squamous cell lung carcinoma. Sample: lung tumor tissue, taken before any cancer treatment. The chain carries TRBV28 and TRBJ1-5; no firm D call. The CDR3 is CASSFPASSNQPQHF. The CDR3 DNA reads TGTGCCAGCAGTTTCCCAGCCAGTAGCAATCAGCCCCAGCATTTT.